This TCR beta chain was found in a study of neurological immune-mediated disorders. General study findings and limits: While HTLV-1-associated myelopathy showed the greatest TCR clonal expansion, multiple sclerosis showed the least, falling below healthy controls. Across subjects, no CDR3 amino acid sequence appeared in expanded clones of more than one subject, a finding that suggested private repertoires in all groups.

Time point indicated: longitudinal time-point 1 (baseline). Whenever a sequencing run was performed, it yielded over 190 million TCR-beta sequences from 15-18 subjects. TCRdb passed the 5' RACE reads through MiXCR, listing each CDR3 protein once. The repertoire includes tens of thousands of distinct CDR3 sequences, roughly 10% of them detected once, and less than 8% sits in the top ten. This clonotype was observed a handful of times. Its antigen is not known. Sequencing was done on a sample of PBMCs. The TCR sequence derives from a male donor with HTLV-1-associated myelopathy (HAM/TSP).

Here the CDR3 reads CSASLLHEQFF. The CDR3 DNA is TGCAGTGCTTCCCTCCTACATGAGCAGTTCTTC. This chain uses TRBV20-1 with TRBJ2-1, with D unclear. The CDR3 length is 11 residues. V was shortened by 5 bases and J by 8 bases, with 10 bases between the two germline ends. Germline CDR1 DFQATT, CDR2 SNEGSKA (reference sequence).